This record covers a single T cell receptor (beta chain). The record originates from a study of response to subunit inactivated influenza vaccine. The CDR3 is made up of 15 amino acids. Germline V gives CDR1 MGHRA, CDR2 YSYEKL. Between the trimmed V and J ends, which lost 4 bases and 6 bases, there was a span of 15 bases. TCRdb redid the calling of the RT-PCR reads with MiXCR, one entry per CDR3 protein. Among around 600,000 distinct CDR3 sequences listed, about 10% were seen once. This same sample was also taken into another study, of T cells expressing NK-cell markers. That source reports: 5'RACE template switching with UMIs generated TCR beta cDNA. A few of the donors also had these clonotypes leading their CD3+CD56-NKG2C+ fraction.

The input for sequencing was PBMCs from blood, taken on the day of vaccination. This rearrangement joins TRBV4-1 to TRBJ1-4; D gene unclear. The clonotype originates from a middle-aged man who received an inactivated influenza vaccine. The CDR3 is CASSRGTVNYEKLFF. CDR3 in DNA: TGCGCCAGCAGCCGCGGAACGGTCAATTATGAAAAACTGTTTTTT.